The text below deals with one TCR beta chain. Antigen: not known. Described treatment: roughly ten-day PBMC culture with coronavirus spike peptide pools or control peptides (ViraFEST assay). This sample is part of a study of vaccination and CD4 T cells after COVID-19. Sequencing of the DNA from cultured CD4+ T cells was carried out with the Oncomine TCR Beta short-read assay. TCRdb re-analysed the PCR reads in MiXCR, keeping a single row per CDR3 protein. The sample lists 20,000 to 30,000 distinct CDR3 sequences, 43% occurring once. V was shortened by 11 bases and J by 5 bases, with 18 bases between the two germline ends. The CDR3 totals 13 residues. The germline V gene encodes CDR1 SEHNR and CDR2 FQNEAQ (reference sequence).

This chain uses TRBV7-9 with TRBJ1-2, with D unresolved. This TCR came from a human donor who had recovered from COVID-19. The sample taken for sequencing was CD4+ T cells from blood, cultured in vitro. This chain's CDR3 is CAVGRGTGYGYTF. The CDR3 DNA sequence: TGTGCCGTAGGACGGGGAACTGGTTATGGCTACACCTTC.